This T cell receptor beta chain emerged from a study of blood T cell repertoires in COVID-19. Study-level information: T cells, B-cell-depleted T cells, or PBMCs supplied cDNA or gDNA.

J was trimmed by 3 bases and V by 0 bases; bases with no gene match: 6. The CDR3 has 17 residues. Germline values: CDR1 SGHVS, CDR2 FNYEAQ. Recovered Cohort 3 donors showed two negative PCRs, clearance, or symptom resolution. Repertoires were generated with immunoSEQ multiplex PCR, while TCRdb's copy carries only in-frame clones and drops some. The table has 350,000 to 400,000 clones, 89% seen once. The receptor comes from a woman under 40 who had recovered from COVID-19. V gene TRBV7-6 combines with J gene TRBJ1-4, with TRBD1 matching over 8 bases. The specimen sequenced was PBMCs or T cells enriched from blood (not recorded which). The CDR3 protein is CASSLAVAGGPNEKLFF. The CDR3, as DNA: TGTGCCAGCAGCTTAGCGGTGGCAGGGGGCCCTAATGAAAAACTGTTTTTT.